Listed here are 2 T cell receptor beta chains from one sample, sequenced in a study of T cells after yellow fever vaccination. TCRdb re-called the 5' RACE reads through MiXCR, storing one row per CDR3 protein. The data show about 330,000 distinct CDR3 sequences, 4.1% seen once. The sample here was PBMCs, taken 5 days after the yellow fever booster vaccination. These receptors were collected from a young man who received the YFV17D yellow fever vaccine.

The sample holds many counts of this clonotype. The V gene is TRBV27, the J gene TRBJ1-1; the D gene is possibly TRBD1 (5 bases). Trimming cost V 5 bases and J 4 bases, with 14 bases left between them. This CDR3 is built from 14 residues. In germline, CDR1 is MNHEY, CDR2 SMNVEV (reference sequence). CDR3 sequence: CASSPWTGGTEAFF. CDR3 bases: TGTGCCAGCAGTCCCTGGACTGGGGGCACTGAAGCTTTCTTT.

In its sample, this clonotype was seen a few times. J is TRBJ1-3 and V is TRBV29-1; D possibly corresponds to TRBD1 (6 bases). Germline V gene data show CDR1 as SQVTM and CDR2 as ANQGSEA. Between the trimmed V and J ends, which lost 7 bases and 4 bases, there was a span of 11 bases. This CDR3 region has 12 residues. The CDR3 region has the DNA TGCAGCGGCGGGGGCGACGGAAACACCATATATTTT. Protein product: CSGGGDGNTIYF.